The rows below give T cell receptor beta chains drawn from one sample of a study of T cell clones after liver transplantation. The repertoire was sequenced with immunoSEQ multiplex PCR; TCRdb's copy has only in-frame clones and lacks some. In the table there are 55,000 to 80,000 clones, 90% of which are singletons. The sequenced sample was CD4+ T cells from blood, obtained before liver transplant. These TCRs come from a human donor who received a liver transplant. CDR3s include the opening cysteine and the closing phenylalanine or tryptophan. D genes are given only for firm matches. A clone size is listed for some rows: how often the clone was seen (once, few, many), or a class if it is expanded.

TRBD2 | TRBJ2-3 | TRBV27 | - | TGTGCCAGCAAAACGACTAGCGGGAGTGCAGATACGCAGTATTTT | CASKTTSGSADTQYF
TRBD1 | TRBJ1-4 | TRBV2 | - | TGTGCCAGCAGAGCCCAGGGGGCTGCTAATGAAAAACTGTTTTTT | CASRAQGAANEKLFF
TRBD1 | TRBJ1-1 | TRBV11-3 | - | TGTGCCAGCAGCTTAGGAGGGACAGCTGAAGCTTTCTTT | CASSLGGTAEAFF
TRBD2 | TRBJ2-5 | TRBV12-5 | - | TGTGCTAGTGCCTTGACTAGCGGGAGGGCCGAGAGTGAGACCCAGTACTTC | CASALTSGRAESETQYF
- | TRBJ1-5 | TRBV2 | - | TGTGCCAGCAGTGAGCCCTTCAGGGTTCAGCCCCAGCATTTT | CASSEPFRVQPQHF
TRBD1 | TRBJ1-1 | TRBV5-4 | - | TGTGCCAGCAGCTTGGTGGGACAGGACACTGAAGCTTTCTTT | CASSLVGQDTEAFF
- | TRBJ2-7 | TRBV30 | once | TGTGCCTGGAGTCCCAGTTCCTACGAGCAGTACTTC | CAWSPSSYEQYF
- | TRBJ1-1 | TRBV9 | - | TGTGCCAGCAGCGTAGCAACTAACACTGAAGCTTTCTTT | CASSVATNTEAFF
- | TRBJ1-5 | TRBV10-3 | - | TGTGCCATCAGTGATGGGGAGGGGGGCGGTCAGCCCCAGCATTTT | CAISDGEGGGQPQHF
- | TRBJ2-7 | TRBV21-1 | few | TGTGCCACCGAGACTTGGGACACCCTCTGGCCGTACGAGCAGTACTTC | CATETWDTLWPYEQYF
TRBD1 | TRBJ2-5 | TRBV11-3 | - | TGTGCCAGCAGCTTAACCCTGGGACAGGGATCGGCAGAGACCCAGTACTTC | CASSLTLGQGSAETQYF
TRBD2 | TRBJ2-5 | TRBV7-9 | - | TGTGCCAGCAGCCCCGGACTAGCGGGAGAAGAGACCCAGTACTTC | CASSPGLAGEETQYF
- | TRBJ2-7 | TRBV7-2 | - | TGTGCCAGCAGCTTAGTGGCAGCCTACGAGCAGTACTTC | CASSLVAAYEQYF
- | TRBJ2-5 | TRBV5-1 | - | TGCGCCAGCAGCTCGGGTACTGAAGAGACCCAGTACTTC | CASSSGTEETQYF
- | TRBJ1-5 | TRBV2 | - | TGTGCCAGCTCCGGAGGGGGGAGTCAGCCCCAGCATTTT | CASSGGGSQPQHF
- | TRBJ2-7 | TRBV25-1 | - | TGTGCCAGCAGTGAAGAGGGGCTAGCCCCCTACGAGCAGTACTTC | CASSEEGLAPYEQYF
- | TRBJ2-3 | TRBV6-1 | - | TGTGCCAGCAGTGTGGGCGGGGGCACAGATACGCAGTATTTT | CASSVGGGTDTQYF
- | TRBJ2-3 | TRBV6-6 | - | TGTGCCAGCAGTTCCCAGGGAAGCACAGATACGCAGTATTTT | CASSSQGSTDTQYF
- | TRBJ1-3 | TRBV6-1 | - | TGTGCCGGAATGGACCGCCGTAATCTAGGAAACACCATATATTTT | CAGMDRRNLGNTIYF
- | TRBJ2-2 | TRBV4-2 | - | TGTGCCAGCAGCCAAGATGCCGGGGAGCTGTTTTTT | CASSQDAGELFF
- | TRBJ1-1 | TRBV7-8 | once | TGTGCCAGCAGCATGGGGGAATTGGGGTTGGGCACTGAAGCTTTCTTT | CASSMGELGLGTEAFF
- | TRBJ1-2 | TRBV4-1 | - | TGCGCCAGCAGCCAAGACAGTGACTATGGCTACACCTTC | CASSQDSDYGYTF
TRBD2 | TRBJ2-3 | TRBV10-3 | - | TGTGCCATCTCGGGACTAGCGGGAGATACGCAGTATTTT | CAISGLAGDTQYF
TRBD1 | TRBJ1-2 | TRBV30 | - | TGTGCCTGGGTACCGGGACAGGGACCGGCCAACTATGGCTACACCTTC | CAWVPGQGPANYGYTF